These 2 T cell receptor beta chains share one sample of origin, sequenced in a study of blood T cell repertoires in COVID-19 (TCRdb year 2020). Library generation was performed with the immunoSEQ multiplex PCR assay. TCRdb holds this immuneACCESS table with in-frame rearrangements only. Some clones are missing; in checked studies, unresolved V genes explain under half, and the rest has no known cause. The sample has about 180,000 clones on record, roughly 85% of them singletons. The ten most abundant clones make up 7% to 10% of the sample. The sample consisted of peripheral blood. The source of these receptors is a middle-aged man with active or convalescent COVID-19.

The rearrangement uses TRBV29-1 and TRBJ1-2; 8 bases fit TRBD1. Germline V lookup: CDR1 SQVTM, CDR2 ANQGSEA. V lost 2 bases and J lost 4; bases outside the gene matches: 21. The CDR3 consists of 19 residues. The DNA for the CDR3 is TGCAGCGTTGAAAGGTCGGACGGTCCAGGGGGCGTTACCCTCTATGGCTACACCTTC. Translation gives CSVERSDGPGGVTLYGYTF.

This sequence joins TRBV7-9 and TRBJ1-2, with D possibly TRBD1 on 5 matching bases. Germline V gene sequence: CDR1 SEHNR, CDR2 FQNEAQ (reference sequence). Trimming removed 0 bases from V and 8 bases from J, with 10 bases in between. CDR3 length: 13 residues. The CDR3 protein is CASSLATTEGYTF. CDR3 sequence (DNA): TGTGCCAGCAGCTTAGCGACGACAGAAGGCTACACCTTC.